This is a list of T cell receptor beta chains from one sample in a study of blood T cell repertoires in COVID-19. Libraries were prepared by immunoSEQ multiplex PCR; TCRdb keeps only in-frame clonotypes and omits some of them. The sample shows roughly 240,000 clones, more than 75% of them seen only once. The sequenced material came from PBMCs or T cells enriched from blood (not recorded which). The source is a woman in her forties or fifties who had recovered from COVID-19. The CDR3 runs from the conserved cysteine through the conserved F or W. The D gene is left open where the match is weak. Size values are once, few and many counts, or a class for expanded clones, and some rows have none.

.	.	TRBV5-6	TRBJ2-2	CASARAGQYGELFF	TGTGCCAGCGCGAGAGCCGGACAGTACGGGGAGCTGTTTTTT
.	.	TRBV7-2	TRBJ1-1	CASSSVRGGGTEAFF	TGTGCCAGCAGTTCCGTGCGGGGAGGAGGCACTGAAGCTTTCTTT
once	.	TRBV28	TRBJ1-6	CASSLVRQNSPLHF	TGTGCCAGCAGTTTAGTGCGGCAAAATTCACCCCTCCACTTT
few	.	TRBV5-1	TRBJ2-7	CASSWGVGEQYF	TGCGCCAGCAGCTGGGGGGTGGGCGAGCAGTACTTC
.	.	TRBV2	TRBJ2-1	CASRGRSYNEQFF	TGTGCCAGCAGAGGGAGGTCCTACAATGAGCAGTTCTTC
.	TRBD1	TRBV7-2	TRBJ1-6	CASSLGDRGRPLHF	TGTGCCAGCAGCTTAGGGGACAGGGGGCGCCCCCTCCACTTT
.	TRBD2	TRBV19	TRBJ2-5	CASRGEETQYF	TGTGCCAGTCGGGGGGAGGAGACCCAGTACTTC
.	.	TRBV7-9	TRBJ2-3	CASSLNRVTDTQYF	TGTGCCAGCAGCTTAAACAGGGTCACAGATACGCAGTATTTT
few	.	TRBV5-1	TRBJ2-5	CASSLDRGWETQYF	TGCGCCAGCAGCTTGGATCGGGGGTGGGAGACCCAGTACTTC
.	.	TRBV10-2	TRBJ2-5	CASSNTGYQETQYF	TGCGCCAGCAGTAATACAGGCTACCAAGAGACCCAGTACTTC
few	.	TRBV5-1	TRBJ1-1	CASRTENTEAFF	TGCGCCAGCAGGACAGAGAACACTGAAGCTTTCTTT
.	.	TRBV6-5	TRBJ2-3	CASNQRTDTQYF	TGTGCCAGCAATCAGCGGACAGATACGCAGTATTTT
.	.	TRBV14	TRBJ2-1	CASSQDRGGTYNEQFF	TGTGCCAGCAGCCAAGATCGAGGCGGGACCTACAATGAGCAGTTCTTC
.	.	TRBV2	TRBJ2-3	CASTLQGGGTDTQYF	TGTGCCAGCACCCTGCAGGGGGGCGGCACAGATACGCAGTATTTT
.	.	TRBV29-1	TRBJ1-5	CSVSVGGGGNQPQHF	TGCAGCGTTTCCGTTGGGGGGGGCGGCAATCAGCCCCAGCATTTT
many	TRBD2	TRBV9	TRBJ2-3	CASSASGRGADTQYF	TGTGCCAGCAGCGCAAGCGGGAGGGGGGCAGATACGCAGTATTTT
.	.	TRBV7-8	TRBJ2-5	CASSFSFKETQYF	TGTGCCAGCAGCTTTTCCTTTAAAGAGACCCAGTACTTC
once	TRBD1	TRBV7-9	TRBJ2-7	CASTNFRQGLSLEQYF	TGTGCCAGCACCAACTTTCGACAGGGTTTATCCCTCGAGCAGTACTTC
.	.	TRBV28	TRBJ1-2	CASSRNTNYGYTF	TGTGCCAGCAGTCGCAACACTAACTATGGCTACACCTTC
few	.	TRBV19	TRBJ1-2	CATLSPRDKANYGYTF	TGTGCCACCCTCTCGCCCCGGGACAAAGCTAACTATGGCTACACCTTC
.	.	TRBV5-4	TRBJ2-5	CASSLRLGPPETQYF	TGTGCCAGCAGCCTGCGACTAGGCCCGCCAGAGACCCAGTACTTC
once	.	TRBV6-1	TRBJ1-5	CASSEGVSQHF	TGTGCCAGCAGTGAAGGTGTATCCCAGCATTTT
.	TRBD1	TRBV18	TRBJ1-2	CASSLLGQGGGNYGYTF	TGTGCCAGCTCACTTCTGGGACAGGGAGGAGGTAACTATGGCTACACCTTC
.	.	TRBV7-9	TRBJ1-1	CASSLGQPGTEAFF	TGTGCCAGCAGCTTGGGCCAGCCCGGCACTGAAGCTTTCTTT
.	.	TRBV4-3	TRBJ2-7	CASSQDQGMSEQYF	TGCGCCAGCAGCCAAGATCAGGGAATGAGCGAGCAGTACTTC
.	.	TRBV12-3/TRBV12-4	TRBJ2-7	CASSFGYEQYF	TGTGCCAGCAGTTTCGGGTACGAGCAGTACTTC
.	.	TRBV5-1	TRBJ1-2	CASSLVSGENYGYTF	TGCGCCAGCAGCTTGGTGTCAGGGGAAAACTATGGCTACACCTTC
many	TRBD1	TRBV13	TRBJ1-4	CASSSRTGPVKLFF	TGTGCCAGCAGCTCCAGGACAGGCCCTGTTAAACTGTTTTTT
.	TRBD2	TRBV27	TRBJ2-2	CASSLRGSPGLAELGELFF	TGTGCCAGCAGTTTAAGAGGCAGCCCGGGACTAGCGGAGTTGGGGGAGCTGTTTTTT
.	TRBD1	TRBV4-1	TRBJ1-5	CASSPGDRGLTQPQHF	TGCGCCAGCAGCCCCGGGGACAGGGGGCTTACGCAGCCCCAGCATTTT
.	TRBD1	TRBV28	TRBJ1-4	CASSSLPGGQGGEKLFF	TGTGCCAGCAGTTCGCTTCCTGGGGGACAGGGCGGTGAAAAACTGTTTTTT
.	TRBD2	TRBV5-1	TRBJ2-1	CASSLTLAGRNEQFF	TGCGCCAGCAGCTTGACTCTAGCGGGGCGGAATGAGCAGTTCTTC
.	TRBD2	TRBV28	TRBJ2-1	CASSLGGGTYNEQFF	TGTGCCAGCAGTTTAGGGGGGGGGACCTACAATGAGCAGTTCTTC
.	TRBD1	TRBV11-2	TRBJ2-7	CASSPLAGTGSYEQYF	TGTGCCAGCAGCCCCCTCGCCGGGACAGGTTCCTACGAGCAGTACTTC
.	.	TRBV27	TRBJ2-1	CASSIRGEQFF	TGTGCCAGCTCCATTAGGGGTGAGCAGTTCTTC
.	.	TRBV27	TRBJ1-3	CASRPHTGSGNTIYF	TGTGCCAGCAGGCCACACACAGGGTCTGGAAACACCATATATTTT
.	.	TRBV27	TRBJ2-1	CASSPIGAKQFF	TGTGCCAGCAGTCCAATTGGGGCAAAACAGTTCTTC
few	TRBD1	TRBV7-2	TRBJ1-2	CASSLGPRGQGAPNYGYTF	TGTGCCAGCAGCTTAGGTCCCCGGGGACAGGGGGCGCCGAACTATGGCTACACCTTC
.	.	TRBV5-5	TRBJ2-2	CASSLVVRQNTGELFF	TGTGCCAGCAGCTTGGTGGTCAGACAGAACACCGGGGAGCTGTTTTTT
.	TRBD2	TRBV5-1	TRBJ2-7	CASGLNAGGPGEQYF	TGCGCCAGCGGCTTAAATGCGGGGGGGCCAGGCGAGCAGTACTTC
.	.	TRBV6-2/TRBV6-3	TRBJ2-2	CASSYNPGVGTGELFF	TGTGCCAGCAGTTACAACCCAGGGGTCGGTACCGGGGAGCTGTTTTTT
.	.	TRBV10-2	TRBJ1-3	CASSGDAGGNTIYF	TGCGCCAGCAGTGGGGACGCGGGGGGAAACACCATATATTTT
.	.	TRBV5-1	TRBJ1-6	CASSLASSYNSPLHF	TGCGCCAGCAGCTTGGCGAGCTCCTATAATTCACCCCTCCACTTT
.	TRBD1	TRBV29-1	TRBJ1-2	CSVLGNRGQGYTF	TGCAGCGTCTTAGGAAACAGGGGGCAAGGCTACACCTTC
.	TRBD1	TRBV12-5	TRBJ1-5	CASGRDQGAFSNQPQHF	TGTGCTAGTGGCCGAGATCAGGGGGCATTTAGCAATCAGCCCCAGCATTTT
.	.	TRBV5-4	TRBJ1-1	CASSLRGGLRTEAFF	TGTGCCAGCAGCTTAAGGGGGGGGCTGAGGACTGAAGCTTTCTTT
.	.	TRBV11-3	TRBJ1-2	CASSPSLTRNYGYTF	TGTGCCAGCAGCCCCTCCCTGACACGAAACTATGGCTACACCTTC